This T cell receptor (beta chain) was sequenced for a study of T-cell reconstitution after alpha-beta-depleted transplantation in children. Unique molecular identifiers were used in preparing the TCRbeta library. TCRdb passed the PCR reads through MiXCR, listing each CDR3 protein once. The sample yields some 640,000 distinct CDR3 sequences, over 15% seen once. V lost 0 bases and J lost 0, with 2 bases in between. There are 14 residues in the CDR3. Germline V gives CDR1 LGHNA, CDR2 YSLEER. This chain links TRBV4-3 with TRBJ2-2; no clear D. This receptor was obtained from a human donor who donated a stem cell graft to a child with acute myeloid leukemia. Source: PBMCs from the stem cell graft donor, taken from the stem cell graft. The CDR3 DNA sequence: TGCGCCAGCAGCCAAGAATCGAACACCGGGGAGCTGTTTTTT. Translating it yields CASSQESNTGELFF.